This T cell receptor beta chain derives from a study of monozygotic twins with inflammatory bowel disease. General study results and limits: IBD patients showed reduced TCRbeta diversity (inverse Simpson) versus healthy co-twins.

UMIs incorporating a 6-nucleotide sample barcode were appended by means of template switching. For each CDR3 protein, TCRdb gives one entry from its re-call of the 5' RACE reads, without DNA. The specimen's table records approximately 400,000 distinct CDR3 sequences. About this clonotype: Its matching antigen is unknown.

This CDR3 region has 13 residues. CDR1 is MGHDK, CDR2 SYGVNS, per germline. The V gene is TRBV25-1, the J gene TRBJ1-1; TCRdb indicates TRBD1, and absent DNA this call remains unverified. The specimen sequenced was blood. The TCR was taken from a human donor with ulcerative colitis or Crohn's disease, or a healthy co-twin of an affected twin (not recorded which). The CDR3 spells CASRWGGNTEAFF.